This TCR beta chain was obtained from a study of OX40 agonist ivuxolimab in advanced cancers. As for the study more broadly: Ivuxolimab was an agonistic, fully human IgG2 monoclonal antibody directed against OX40 (CD134), a costimulatory receptor. Intravenous ivuxolimab was administered to patients every 2 weeks at six dose levels: 0.01, 0.1, 0.3, 1.5, 3 and 10 mg/kg. Of the approximately 54 dose-escalation patients, hepatocellular carcinoma was present in 19, melanoma in roughly 15, renal cell carcinoma in 9 and head and neck cancer in 9. The dose-escalation cohort was 82.7% male with a mean age of approximately 60 years, ranging from roughly 23 to 85. Patients were allowed to have had prior anti-PD-1, anti-PD-L1 or anti-CTLA-4 therapy, and approximately 40% of the dose-escalation patients had been treated with checkpoint inhibitors. Three dose-escalation patients achieved partial responses, one with hepatocellular carcinoma and two with cutaneous melanoma. Peripheral TCRbeta sequencing was intended to test whether TCR sequence diversity was altered and clonal T-cell expansion was caused by ivuxolimab. The paper reports the monotherapy dose-escalation portion (N of about 54 patients) of the phase I ivuxolimab trial. Paper-wide results and their limitations: Low levels of normalized T-cell clonal expansion were also seen in some nonresponding patients. In partial responders in the 0.1-3.0 mg/kg groups, normalized peripheral clonal expansion was found to be among the lowest, especially among CD8+ T cells. Clonal expansion of both CD4+ and CD8+ blood T cells was observed from baseline to week 6 at doses 0.1 to 3.0 mg/kg. After ivuxolimab, CD8+ T cells had more expanded clones than CD4+ T cells on average. Antigen specificity was not determined for the clonally expanded peripheral T cells.

Of note for this clone: Its antigen specificity is not known. No base qualities exist here, and no much larger clone lies one base off it.

V and J are truncated by 4 bases and 0 bases respectively, leaving an intervening sequence of 13 bases. The CDR1 and CDR2 encoded by the germline V gene (reference sequence) are SEHNR and FQNEAQ. The CDR3 contains 15 residues, cysteine and phenylalanine counted. The kept DNA is CDR3 alone, 45 bases in frame from the first base. Patients with autoimmune disease history or receiving systemic immunosuppression were excluded from the trial. In every dose cohort, peripheral blood was drawn for TCR sequencing at baseline, cycle 4 day 1, and cycle 7 day 1. Samples were obtained from an open-label, multicenter, first-in-human phase I dose-escalation trial of ivuxolimab. Adults with locally advanced or metastatic melanoma, renal cell, hepatocellular, or head and neck squamous cell carcinoma were enrolled in the trial. Before TCR sequencing, CD4+ and CD8+ T cells were separately sorted from peripheral blood.

Genomic DNA was extracted from sorted cells for sequencing of the TCRbeta CDR3 region. The immunoSEQ Assay was used to sequence the TCRbeta CDR3 regions. TCRdb retrieved this table from immuneACCESS and kept in-frame rearrangements only. Not all clones are present; in checked studies, unresolved V genes account for under half, and no reason is known for the remainder. Across this sample there are fewer than 65,000 clones, with 85% to 90% seen only once. The ten largest clones add up to less than 14% of the sample. This clonotype originated in an adult with an advanced solid tumor such as melanoma, head and neck, liver or kidney cancer. Sequencing used CD4+ or CD8+ T cells sorted from blood, obtained in a trial of the OX40 agonist ivuxolimab. The chain is assembled from TRBV7-9 and TRBJ2-7; a tentative D call is TRBD2 (5 bases match). The sequenced DNA is TGTGCCAGCAGCTCCCGGACTCTACACTCCTACGAGCAGTACTTC. This translates into CASSSRTLHSYEQYF.